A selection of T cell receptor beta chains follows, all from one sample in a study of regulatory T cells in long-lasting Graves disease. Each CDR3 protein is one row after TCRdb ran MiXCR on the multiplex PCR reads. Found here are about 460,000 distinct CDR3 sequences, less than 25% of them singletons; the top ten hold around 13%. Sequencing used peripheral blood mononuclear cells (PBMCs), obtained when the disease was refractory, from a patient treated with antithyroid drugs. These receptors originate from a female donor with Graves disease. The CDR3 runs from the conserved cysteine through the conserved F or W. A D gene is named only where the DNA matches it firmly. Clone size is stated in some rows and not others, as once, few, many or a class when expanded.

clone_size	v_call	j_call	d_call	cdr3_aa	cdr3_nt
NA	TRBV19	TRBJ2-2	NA	CASSGAENTGELFF	TGTGCCAGTAGTGGGGCAGAGAACACCGGGGAGCTGTTTTTT
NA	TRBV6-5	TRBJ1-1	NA	CASSYENRDAFF	TGTGCCAGCAGTTACGAAAACAGGGACGCTTTCTTT
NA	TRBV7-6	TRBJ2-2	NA	CASSLAVGPNTGELFF	TGTGCCAGCAGCTTAGCGGTGGGTCCGAACACCGGGGAGCTGTTTTTT
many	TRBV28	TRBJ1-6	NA	CASRDGSYNSPLHF	TGTGCCAGCCGGGACGGCTCCTATAATTCACCCCTCCACTTT
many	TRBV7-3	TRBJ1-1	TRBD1	CASSSSWTGIRTEAFF	TGTGCCAGCAGCTCCTCCTGGACAGGGATAAGGACTGAAGCTTTCTTT
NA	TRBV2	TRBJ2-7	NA	CASSEALGLRGYEQYF	TGTGCCAGCAGTGAAGCGCTTGGACTTCGAGGGTACGAGCAGTACTTC
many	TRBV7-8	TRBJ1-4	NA	CASSPRTALNEKLFF	TGTGCCAGCAGTCCCAGGACAGCCCTCAATGAAAAACTGTTTTTT
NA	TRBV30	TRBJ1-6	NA	CAWKRPGSSPLHF	TGTGCCTGGAAACGGCCGGGAAGTTCACCCCTCCACTTT
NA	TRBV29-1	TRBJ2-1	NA	CSVKSPPNEQFF	TGCAGCGTGAAAAGTCCCCCCAATGAGCAGTTCTTC
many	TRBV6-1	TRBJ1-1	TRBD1	CASTKGDRATEAFF	TGTGCCAGCACCAAAGGGGACAGAGCCACTGAAGCTTTCTTT
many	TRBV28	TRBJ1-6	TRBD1	CASSWAFGTGNSPLHF	TGTGCCAGCAGTTGGGCTTTCGGGACAGGAAATTCACCCCTCCACTTT
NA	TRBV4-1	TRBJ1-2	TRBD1	CASSHETGPDYGYTF	TGCGCCAGCAGCCATGAGACAGGGCCTGACTATGGCTACACCTTC
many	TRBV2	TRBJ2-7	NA	CASSEAHSRATYEQYF	TGTGCCAGCAGTGAAGCGCATTCACGGGCAACCTACGAGCAGTACTTC
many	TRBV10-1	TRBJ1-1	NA	CASSESGAFF	TGCGCCAGCAGTGAGTCGGGAGCTTTCTTT
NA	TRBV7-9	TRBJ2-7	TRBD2	CASSFGLAGQYF	TGTGCCAGCAGCTTTGGACTAGCGGGGCAGTACTTC
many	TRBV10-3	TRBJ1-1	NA	CAISTREGVTEAFF	TGTGCCATCAGCACCAGGGAGGGGGTCACTGAAGCTTTCTTT
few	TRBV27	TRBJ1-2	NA	CASSPSPGFGYTF	TGTGCCAGCAGCCCCAGCCCGGGGTTTGGCTACACCTTC
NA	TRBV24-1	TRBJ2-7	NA	CATSGGSSASYEQYF	TGTGCCACCAGTGGCGGATCTAGCGCTTCCTACGAGCAGTACTTC
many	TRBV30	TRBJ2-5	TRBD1	CAWQGTGRWETQYF	TGTGCCTGGCAAGGGACAGGAAGATGGGAGACCCAGTACTTC
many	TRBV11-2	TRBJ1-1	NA	CASSLGPGTANTEAFF	TGTGCCAGCAGCTTAGGCCCCGGGACGGCGAACACTGAAGCTTTCTTT
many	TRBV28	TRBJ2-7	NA	CASSLWPGTYEQYF	TGTGCCAGCAGTTTATGGCCCGGGACCTACGAGCAGTACTTC
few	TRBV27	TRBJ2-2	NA	CASSLSVLGGELFF	TGTGCCAGCAGTTTATCGGTACTTGGCGGGGAGCTGTTTTTT
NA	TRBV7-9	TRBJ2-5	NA	CASSSDRDPGETQYF	TGTGCCAGCAGCTCGGACCGGGATCCTGGGGAGACCCAGTACTTC
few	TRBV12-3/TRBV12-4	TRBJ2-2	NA	CASSLSFTGELFF	TGTGCCAGCAGTTTGAGCTTCACCGGGGAGCTGTTTTTT
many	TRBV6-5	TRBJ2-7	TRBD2	CASSYSWSGSFYEQYF	TGTGCCAGCAGTTACTCTTGGAGCGGGAGTTTCTACGAGCAGTACTTC